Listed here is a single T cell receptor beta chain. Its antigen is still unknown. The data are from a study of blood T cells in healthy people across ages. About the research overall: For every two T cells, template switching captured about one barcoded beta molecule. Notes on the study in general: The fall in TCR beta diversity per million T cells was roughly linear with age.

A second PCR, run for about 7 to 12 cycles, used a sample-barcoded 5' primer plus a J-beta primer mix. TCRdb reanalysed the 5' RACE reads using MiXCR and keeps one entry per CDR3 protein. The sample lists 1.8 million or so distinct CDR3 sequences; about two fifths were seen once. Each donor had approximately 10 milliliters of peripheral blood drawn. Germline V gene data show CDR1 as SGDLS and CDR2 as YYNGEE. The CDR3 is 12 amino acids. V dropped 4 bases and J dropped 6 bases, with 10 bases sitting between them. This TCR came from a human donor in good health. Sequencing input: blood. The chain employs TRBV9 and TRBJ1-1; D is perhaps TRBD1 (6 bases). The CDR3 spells CASSRGGAEAFF. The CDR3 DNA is TGTGCCAGCAGCAGGGGGGGGGCTGAAGCTTTCTTT.